One and the same sample provided the 15 T cell receptor beta chains below, sequenced in a study of shared clonotypes between healthy human individuals. TCRdb's table, derived via immunoSEQ multiplex PCR, lists solely in-frame clones and lacks some. Among about 2.4 million clones listed, more than 85% were seen once. Specimen: naive CD4+ T cells from PBMCs. Described subset: CD45RA+ positively selected. The receptors derive from a man between 18 and 29 years old in good health. Some clones in this sample may be carry-over from other donors' samples.

The V and J genes are TRBV25-1 and TRBJ2-1, with D hard to call. The CDR3 loop spans 15 amino acids. The germline CDR1 and CDR2 sequences are MGHDK and SYGVNS. V gave up 3 bases and J gave up 5 bases, with 14 bases separating them. CDR3 bases: TGTGCCAGCAGTGACTGGTCGAAGCCCCACAATGAGCAGTTCTTC. This translates into CASSDWSKPHNEQFF.

Concerning this clone: Additional DNA sequences in this sample encode the identical CDR3. V usage is TRBV18 and J usage is TRBJ1-4; a weak D match, TRBD1 (5 bases). In germline, CDR1 is KGHSH, CDR2 LQKENI. CDR3 length: 15 amino acids. Deletions cut 0 bases from V and 0 bases from J, with 5 bases between. The CDR3 nucleotides read TGTGCCAGCTCACCACCAGGGGCAACTAATGAAAAACTGTTTTTT. This gives the protein CASSPPGATNEKLFF. Variable domain in full (rest from reference TRBV18 and TRBJ1-4): NAGVMQNPRHLVRRRGQEARLRCSPMKGHSHVYWYRQLPEEGLKFMVYLQKENIIDESGMPKERFSAEFPKEGPSILRIQQVVRGDSAAYFCASSPPGATNEKLFFGSGTQLSVL.

In regard to this clone: This CDR3 is also generated by other DNA sequences in the sample. The chain combines TRBV18 with TRBJ1-1; the D is unclear. The CDR3 is 13 residues long. Germline assignment: CDR1 KGHSH and CDR2 LQKENI. Trimming removed 4 bases at V and 0 bases at J, with 6 bases between. CDR3 bases: TGTGCCAGCTCACTTGGGGTGAACACTGAAGCTTTCTTT. This sequence encodes CASSLGVNTEAFF.

This chain joins TRBV19 and TRBJ2-6; 8 bases are shared with TRBD1. Germline CDR1 and CDR2: LNHDA and SQIVND (reference sequence). There are 17 residues in the CDR3. Losses at the gene ends were 2 bases for V and 0 bases for J; bases not matched to a gene: 3. The DNA for the CDR3 is TGTGCCAGTAGTATACGGGACAGGTTCTCTGGGGCCAACGTCCTGACTTTC. As protein: CASSIRDRFSGANVLTF.

The chain couples TRBV6-5 to TRBJ2-6, with D unclear. CDR3 length: 11 amino acids. V lost 11 bases and J 3 bases, leaving 5 bases between the germline ends. Germline V lookup: CDR1 MNHEY, CDR2 SVGAGI. CDR3 loop: CAVFGANVLTF. The CDR3 DNA reads TGTGCCGTATTTGGGGCCAACGTCCTGACTTTC.

V is TRBV2 and J is TRBJ2-7, with D uncertain. In germline, CDR1 is SNHLY, CDR2 FYNNEI. The CDR3 is made up of 14 amino acids. Between the trimmed V and J ends, which lost 6 bases and 11 bases, there was a span of 23 bases. The CDR3 region is CASSLWAVQSWEYF. CDR3 bases: TGTGCCAGCAGCCTCTGGGCGGTTCAGAGTTGGGAGTACTTC.

This chain uses TRBV2 with TRBJ2-2; 9 bases are shared with TRBD1. The CDR3 has 14 residues. Germline V gene sequence: CDR1 SNHLY, CDR2 FYNNEI. Trimming at V came to 6 bases and at J to 6 bases, leaving 5 bases not matched to a gene. For the CDR3, the DNA is TGTGCCAGCAGCGCTACAGGGGGCCCCGGGGAGCTGTTTTTT. This encodes CASSATGGPGELFF.

This clone was counted a single time. The V call is TRBV19, the J call TRBJ1-2, with D unresolved. The ends were cut back, 0 bases at V and 8 bases at J, with 13 bases in the middle. The length of the CDR3 is 14 residues. Germline CDR1 and CDR2: LNHDA and SQIVND (reference sequence). The CDR3 region is CASSIDSHERGYTF. The CDR3 region has the DNA TGTGCCAGTAGTATAGATTCCCACGAGCGGGGCTACACCTTC. The variable domain in full, completed from reference TRBV19 and TRBJ1-2, reads DGGITQSPKYLFRKEGQNVTLSCEQNLNHDAMYWYRQDPGQGLRLIYYSQIVNDFQKGDIAEGYSVSREKKESFPLTVTSAQKNPTAFYLCASSIDSHERGYTFGSGTRLTVV.

The gene calls are TRBV5-5 and TRBJ1-2, with D possibly TRBD1 on 6 matching bases. The germline V and J ends were trimmed by 4 bases and 2 bases, with 9 bases remaining between them. This CDR3 has 13 amino acids. Germline assignment: CDR1 SGHKS and CDR2 YYEKEE (reference sequence). CDR3 DNA sequence: TGTGCCAGCAGCACGACAGGCAACTATGGCTACACCTTC. As protein: CASSTTGNYGYTF.

For this clone: This specimen includes other DNA sequences encoding the same CDR3. The chain recombines TRBV4-3 with TRBJ2-3, with D possibly TRBD2 on 5 matching bases. The CDR3 contains 15 residues. Germline lookup yields CDR1 LGHNA and CDR2 YSLEER. The V and J ends lost 0 bases and 4 bases respectively, with 11 bases between them. As DNA, the CDR3 is TGCGCCAGCAGCCAAGATCGAGGGTTCGCAGATACGCAGTATTTT. Translating it yields CASSQDRGFADTQYF.

A few counts support this clone. This chain connects TRBV11-2 to TRBJ1-1; unclear D gene. CDR1 is SGHAT, CDR2 FQNNGV, per germline. This CDR3 comprises 15 residues. V dropped 0 bases and J dropped 3 bases, with 11 bases sitting between them. CDR3 in DNA: TGTGCCAGCAGCTTAGAGCGGGAGTGGGACACTGAAGCTTTCTTT. Residues: CASSLEREWDTEAFF.

A word on this clone: Distinct nucleotide sequences in the sample also encode this CDR3. The J gene is TRBJ2-7, the V gene TRBV2, with D possibly TRBD2 on 5 matching bases. V was cut by 8 bases and J by 4 bases, with 12 bases left in between. Germline CDR1 is SNHLY and CDR2 is FYNNEI. The CDR3 spans 12 residues. DNA for the CDR3: TGTGCCAGCGCACGAGGGAGTTACGAGCAGTACTTC. Its protein is CASARGSYEQYF. The whole variable domain, filled in from reference TRBV2 and TRBJ2-7, reads EPEVTQTPSHQVTQMGQEVILRCVPISNHLYFYWYRQILGQKVEFLVSFYNNEISEKSEIFDDQFSVERPDGSNFTLKIRSTKLEDSAMYFCASARGSYEQYFGPGTRLTVT.

This clone was recorded only once. The chain combines TRBV9 with TRBJ2-1; D possibly corresponds to TRBD2 (6 bases). This CDR3 has 12 residues. The V end was cut by 2 bases, the J end by 9 bases, with 9 bases between. Germline V gives CDR1 SGDLS, CDR2 YYNGEE. The CDR3 sequence: CASSVGGSEQFF. The CDR3 DNA follows: TGTGCCAGCAGCGTGGGAGGAAGTGAGCAGTTCTTC. Variable domain in full (rest from reference TRBV9 and TRBJ2-1): DSGVTQTPKHLITATGQRVTLRCSPRSGDLSVYWYQQSLDQGLQFLIQYYNGEERAKGNILERFSAQQFPDLHSELNLSSLELGDSALYFCASSVGGSEQFFGPGTRLTVL.

The J gene is TRBJ2-7, the V gene TRBV6-6; unclear D gene. This CDR3 is built from 13 residues. V shed 0 bases and J shed 3 bases, with 6 bases lying between them. Germline CDR1 MNHNY, CDR2 SVGAGI (reference sequence). The CDR3 loop is CASSYSTFYEQYF. The CDR3 DNA is TGTGCCAGCAGTTACTCCACGTTCTACGAGCAGTACTTC.

The chain employs TRBV5-8 and TRBJ2-7; TRBD2 matches at 10 bases. CDR3 size: 14 residues. Germline V gene data show CDR1 as SGHTS and CDR2 as YDEGEE. Trimming cost V 3 bases and J 1 base; bases outside gene matches: 1. The CDR3 here is CASSSLAGSYEQYF. The CDR3 region has the DNA TGTGCCAGCAGCTCACTAGCGGGATCCTACGAGCAGTACTTC.